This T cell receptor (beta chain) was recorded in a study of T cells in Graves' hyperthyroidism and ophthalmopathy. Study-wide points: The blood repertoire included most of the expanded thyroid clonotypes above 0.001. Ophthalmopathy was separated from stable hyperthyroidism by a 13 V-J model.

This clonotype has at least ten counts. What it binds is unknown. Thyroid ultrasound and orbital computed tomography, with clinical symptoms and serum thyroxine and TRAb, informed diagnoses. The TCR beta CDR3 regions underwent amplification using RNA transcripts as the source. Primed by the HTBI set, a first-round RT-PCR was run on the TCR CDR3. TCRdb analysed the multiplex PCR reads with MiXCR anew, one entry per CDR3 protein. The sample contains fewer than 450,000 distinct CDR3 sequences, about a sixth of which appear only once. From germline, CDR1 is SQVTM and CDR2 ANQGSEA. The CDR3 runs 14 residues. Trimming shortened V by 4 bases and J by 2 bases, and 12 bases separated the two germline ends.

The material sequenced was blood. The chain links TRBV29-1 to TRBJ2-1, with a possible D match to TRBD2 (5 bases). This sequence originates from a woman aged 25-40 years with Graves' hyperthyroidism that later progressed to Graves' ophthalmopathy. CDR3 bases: TGCAGCGTTGTTGGAGACTACACCTACAATGAGCAGTTCTTC. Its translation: CSVVGDYTYNEQFF.